This T cell receptor (beta chain) was documented in a study of blood T cell repertoires in COVID-19. The wider study: Some COVID-19 samples were acute and others convalescent; all came from the United States, Italy and Spain. T cells, B-cell-depleted T cells, or PBMCs supplied cDNA or gDNA.

The CDR3 runs 14 residues. Trimming removed 6 bases from V and 4 bases from J; junction bases left unmatched: 6. From germline, CDR1 is LNHDA and CDR2 SQIVND (reference sequence). In the authors' methods: From reference gene primer amplification, estimates of nucleated cell counts were derived. The table came from immunoSEQ multiplex PCR; TCRdb's copy has only in-frame clones and leaves some out. V, J and clone size were drawn from that table, and D and trimming were deduced from the DNA. The sample contains about 100,000 clones, roughly 90% of which appear only once. This clonotype originated in a man in his forties with active or convalescent COVID-19. This sequence joins TRBV19 and TRBJ2-5, with 9 nucleotides matching TRBD1. The sequencing input was peripheral blood. In DNA form, the CDR3 reads TGTGCCAGTAGGAAACAGACAGGGGGAGAGACCCAGTACTTC. Protein: CASRKQTGGETQYF.